This is a list of T cell receptor beta chains from one sample in a study of tumor and adjacent non-tumor tissue in lung cancer. TCRdb passed the multiplex PCR reads through MiXCR, listing each CDR3 protein once. The sample includes under 100,000 distinct CDR3 sequences, roughly 70% seen only once; the top ten take roughly 13%. Material: lung tumor tissue. All receptors derive from a woman in her 70s with non-small cell lung cancer. The CDR3 runs from the conserved cysteine through the conserved F or W. Fields, in order: clone size, J gene, D gene, V gene, CDR3 DNA, CDR3 protein. A D gene is named only where the DNA matches it firmly. Size is stated for part of the rows, as once, few or many counts, or as a class when the clone is expanded.

abundance: few
j_gene: TRBJ2-7
d_gene: TRBD1
v_gene: TRBV28
CDR3nt: TGTGCCAGCGACCGGACAGGGACCTCCTACGGGCACTACTTC
CDR3aa: CASDRTGTSYGHYF

abundance: many
j_gene: TRBJ1-3
d_gene: .
v_gene: TRBV6-5
CDR3nt: TGTGCCAGCAGTACCCTATTAACGGGAAACACCATATATTTT
CDR3aa: CASSTLLTGNTIYF

abundance: .
j_gene: TRBJ2-2
d_gene: .
v_gene: TRBV11-3
CDR3nt: TGTGCCAGCGGCTTAAAAGGTTACGGACGGGCGAAGACCGGGGAGCTGTTTTTT
CDR3aa: CASGLKGYGRAKTGELFF

abundance: few
j_gene: TRBJ2-3
d_gene: .
v_gene: TRBV11-3
CDR3nt: TGTGCCAGCAGCACATCGGGGAGTCACACAGATACGCAGTATTTT
CDR3aa: CASSTSGSHTDTQYF

abundance: .
j_gene: TRBJ2-5
d_gene: TRBD1
v_gene: TRBV12-3/TRBV12-4
CDR3nt: TGTGCCAGCAGTTTTACAGGGGGACTCCAATTGACCCAGTACTTC
CDR3aa: CASSFTGGLQLTQYF

abundance: medium-sized
j_gene: TRBJ2-7
d_gene: .
v_gene: TRBV11-3
CDR3nt: TGTGCCAGCAGCTTAGAGGGCTCCTACGAGCAGTACTTC
CDR3aa: CASSLEGSYEQYF

abundance: once
j_gene: TRBJ2-3
d_gene: TRBD1
v_gene: TRBV5-6
CDR3nt: TGTTCCAGCAGCATCACAGGGGGCGCGGATACGCGGTATTTT
CDR3aa: CSSSITGGADTRYF

abundance: .
j_gene: TRBJ2-1
d_gene: TRBD2
v_gene: TRBV6-5
CDR3nt: TGTGCCAGCAGTACGGCCGGGACTAGAGTCCTCGACGAGCAGTTCTTC
CDR3aa: CASSTAGTRVLDEQFF

abundance: .
j_gene: TRBJ2-3
d_gene: .
v_gene: TRBV7-9
CDR3nt: TGTGCCAGCAGCTCGTCTACAGGGAATACAGATACAAAGTATTTT
CDR3aa: CASSSSTGNTDTKYF

abundance: .
j_gene: TRBJ2-1
d_gene: TRBD2
v_gene: TRBV11-1
CDR3nt: TGTGTCAGCAGCTTAGCACTAGCGGGCCTGTACAATGAACAGTTCTTC
CDR3aa: CVSSLALAGLYNEQFF

abundance: .
j_gene: TRBJ1-3
d_gene: TRBD1
v_gene: TRBV15
CDR3nt: TGTGCCACCAGTCTCGGACAGGGCTTCGGAAACACCATATATTTT
CDR3aa: CATSLGQGFGNTIYF

abundance: many
j_gene: TRBJ2-1
d_gene: TRBD1
v_gene: TRBV12-3/TRBV12-4
CDR3nt: TGTGCCAGCAGTTTAGAGGGGACAGGGGGGGATGAGCAGTTCTTC
CDR3aa: CASSLEGTGGDEQFF

abundance: few
j_gene: TRBJ1-5
d_gene: .
v_gene: TRBV19
CDR3nt: TGTACCAGTAGTATCCAACAAACCAATCAGCCCCAGCATTTT
CDR3aa: CTSSIQQTNQPQHF

abundance: few
j_gene: TRBJ2-1
d_gene: TRBD1
v_gene: TRBV28
CDR3nt: TGTGCCAGCAGTCGCCTAAAAGACAGGGGTCCGTACAATGAGCAGTTCTTC
CDR3aa: CASSRLKDRGPYNEQFF

abundance: many
j_gene: TRBJ2-2
d_gene: TRBD2
v_gene: TRBV7-8
CDR3nt: TGTGCCGGGCGGGGGGGGCCGAACACCGGGGAGCTGTTTTTT
CDR3aa: CAGRGGPNTGELFF

abundance: .
j_gene: TRBJ2-1
d_gene: TRBD1
v_gene: TRBV11-1
CDR3nt: TGTGCCAGCAGCCCGCAGGGGGACCGCTATGAGCAGTTCTTC
CDR3aa: CASSPQGDRYEQFF

abundance: once
j_gene: TRBJ1-2
d_gene: .
v_gene: TRBV11-1
CDR3nt: TGTGCCTGCAGTCATTTGGGAGTTGGCTATGACTACATCTTC
CDR3aa: CACSHLGVGYDYIF

abundance: .
j_gene: TRBJ2-3
d_gene: .
v_gene: TRBV10-3
CDR3nt: TGTGCCATCAGTGAGTCCCTGGCTTACACAGACACGCAGTATTTT
CDR3aa: CAISESLAYTDTQYF

abundance: .
j_gene: TRBJ2-1
d_gene: .
v_gene: TRBV20-1
CDR3nt: TGCAGTGCTAGAGGGGGACGCAATTTATTCTATGAGCAGTTCTTC
CDR3aa: CSARGGRNLFYEQFF

abundance: many
j_gene: TRBJ2-3
d_gene: .
v_gene: TRBV5-1
CDR3nt: TGCGCCAGCGGACCAACGGGGTACTTGGGCACAGATACGCAGTATTTT
CDR3aa: CASGPTGYLGTDTQYF

abundance: .
j_gene: TRBJ2-1
d_gene: TRBD2
v_gene: TRBV29-1
CDR3nt: TGCAGCGTCTCGGCGGGGGTAGCGGAGAACAATGAGGAGTTCTTC
CDR3aa: CSVSAGVAENNEEFF

abundance: many
j_gene: TRBJ2-3
d_gene: TRBD2
v_gene: TRBV4-1
CDR3nt: TGCGCCAGCAGCCACGCGACTAGCGGTTCAGATACGCAGTATTTT
CDR3aa: CASSHATSGSDTQYF

abundance: .
j_gene: TRBJ1-1
d_gene: .
v_gene: TRBV6-5
CDR3nt: TGTGCCAGCAGGCCGGACGGGACCATGAACGCTGAAGTTTTCTTT
CDR3aa: CASRPDGTMNAEVFF

abundance: .
j_gene: TRBJ1-4
d_gene: TRBD1
v_gene: TRBV29-1
CDR3nt: TGCATCCTCGGACAGGCGGGGACTAATGAAAAACTGCTTTTT
CDR3aa: CILGQAGTNEKLLF

abundance: many
j_gene: TRBJ1-4
d_gene: .
v_gene: TRBV6-5
CDR3nt: TGTGCCAGCAGTTACTTTTCCGGGGGGGATGAAAAACTGTTTTTT
CDR3aa: CASSYFSGGDEKLFF

abundance: .
j_gene: TRBJ2-4
d_gene: TRBD1
v_gene: TRBV5-1
CDR3nt: TGTGGCAGCACCAAGGGAGACCGGGACAGCAGAAACATTCAGTACTTC
CDR3aa: CGSTKGDRDSRNIQYF

abundance: .
j_gene: TRBJ2-1
d_gene: .
v_gene: TRBV12-3/TRBV12-4
CDR3nt: TGTGCCGGCACCACCGAGGACTTGCTATACTCCTACAATGAGGAGTTCTTC
CDR3aa: CAGTTEDLLYSYNEEFF

abundance: .
j_gene: TRBJ2-1
d_gene: .
v_gene: TRBV11-3
CDR3nt: TGTGCCAGCAGTTTAGATCCGGACATGAATAAGCGGTTCTTC
CDR3aa: CASSLDPDMNKRFF

abundance: .
j_gene: TRBJ1-1
d_gene: .
v_gene: TRBV4-1
CDR3nt: TGCGCCAGCAGCCAACACACTAAACAGGAGTATACTGAAGCTTTCTTT
CDR3aa: CASSQHTKQEYTEAFF

abundance: .
j_gene: TRBJ2-1
d_gene: .
v_gene: TRBV11-2
CDR3nt: TGTACCGGCAACTTATCAAGCGCGCAGTACAATGAGCAGTTCTTC
CDR3aa: CTGNLSSAQYNEQFF

abundance: .
j_gene: TRBJ2-1
d_gene: TRBD2
v_gene: TRBV20-1
CDR3nt: TGCAGTGCTAGTGCACGGTGGGCGGGACTAGCGGACAATGAGCACTTCTTC
CDR3aa: CSASARWAGLADNEHFF

abundance: .
j_gene: TRBJ2-7
d_gene: TRBD2
v_gene: TRBV10-1
CDR3nt: TGCGCCAGCAGCGCCCCTGGAGCGGGAGGCTACGAGCACTATTTC
CDR3aa: CASSAPGAGGYEHYF

abundance: few
j_gene: TRBJ2-1
d_gene: TRBD2
v_gene: TRBV11-3
CDR3nt: TGTGCCAGCAGCTTAGAGAGCAGCGGGGGTTCCTACAGTGAGCAGTTCTTC
CDR3aa: CASSLESSGGSYSEQFF

abundance: .
j_gene: TRBJ1-5
d_gene: .
v_gene: TRBV6-1
CDR3nt: TGTGCCACCAGTCAGTCAGCCGACTCCAATCAGCCCCAGCATTTT
CDR3aa: CATSQSADSNQPQHF

abundance: .
j_gene: TRBJ2-3
d_gene: .
v_gene: TRBV6-2/TRBV6-3
CDR3nt: TGTGCCAGCAGGCTACTCACGCAGGATACGCAGTATTTT
CDR3aa: CASRLLTQDTQYF

abundance: many
j_gene: TRBJ1-3
d_gene: .
v_gene: TRBV5-1
CDR3nt: TGCGCCAGCAGCGCAGGAGGCTCTGGAAACACCATATATTTT
CDR3aa: CASSAGGSGNTIYF

abundance: .
j_gene: TRBJ2-3
d_gene: .
v_gene: TRBV2
CDR3nt: TGTGCCAGTGCAGGGGGGACTTCCAACACAGATACGCAGTATTTT
CDR3aa: CASAGGTSNTDTQYF

abundance: .
j_gene: TRBJ2-3
d_gene: TRBD1
v_gene: TRBV14
CDR3nt: TGTGCCGGCAGCCAAGATCGCCCGGGACAGGACACAGATACGCAGTATTTT
CDR3aa: CAGSQDRPGQDTDTQYF

abundance: .
j_gene: TRBJ1-6
d_gene: .
v_gene: TRBV5-5
CDR3nt: TGTGCCAGCAGCGTGGTGTTGCAGGGAAATTCACCCCTCCACTTT
CDR3aa: CASSVVLQGNSPLHF

abundance: .
j_gene: TRBJ2-2
d_gene: TRBD1
v_gene: TRBV20-1
CDR3nt: TGCAGTGCTAGGGTGGGACAGGGCGTCACATGGGAGCTGTTTTTT
CDR3aa: CSARVGQGVTWELFF

abundance: once
j_gene: TRBJ2-1
d_gene: TRBD1
v_gene: TRBV5-5
CDR3nt: TGTGCAAGCAGCCCACCGATAGGGGGCGCTTACAATGAGTACTTCTTC
CDR3aa: CASSPPIGGAYNEYFF

abundance: .
j_gene: TRBJ2-1
d_gene: TRBD2
v_gene: TRBV5-1
CDR3nt: TGCGCCAGCAGCTCCTTGACCAGCGGGACTGGGGAGCAGTTCTTC
CDR3aa: CASSSLTSGTGEQFF

abundance: .
j_gene: TRBJ2-2
d_gene: TRBD1
v_gene: TRBV4-1
CDR3nt: TGCGCGACTGGGACAGGTCAAACCGGGGAAATGTTTTTT
CDR3aa: CATGTGQTGEMFF

abundance: .
j_gene: TRBJ1-2
d_gene: .
v_gene: TRBV29-1
CDR3nt: TGCAGCGCTATACAACAGGGCGGTTACACCTTC
CDR3aa: CSAIQQGGYTF